The next 29 T cell receptor beta chains were all read from a single sample in a study of blood T cell repertoires in COVID-19. Repertoires were generated with immunoSEQ multiplex PCR, while TCRdb's copy carries only in-frame clones and drops some. The table lists more than 350,000 clones, about 89% of them singletons. The specimen sequenced was peripheral blood. Receptor source: a woman aged 25 to 39 with COVID-19, enrolled during active disease.

The V gene is TRBV7-8, the J gene TRBJ2-1; 7 positions match TRBD2. Trimming took 3 bases from V and 10 from J; bases not matched to a gene: 0. Germline values: CDR1 SGHVS, CDR2 FQNEAQ. The CDR3 sequence is 11 residues long. The CDR3 reads CASSFGGEQFF. CDR3 sequence (DNA): TGTGCCAGCAGCTTCGGGGGGGAGCAGTTCTTC.

This chain links TRBV5-6 with TRBJ2-7, with a tentative D call TRBD2 (5 bases). The CDR3 totals 15 residues. Looked up from germline, CDR1 is SGHDT and CDR2 is YYEEEE. The germline V and J ends were trimmed by 0 bases and 0 bases, with 10 bases remaining between them. The CDR3 loop reads CASSLVRGYSYEQYV. For the CDR3, the DNA is TGTGCCAGCAGCTTGGTAAGAGGGTACTCCTACGAGCAGTACGTC.

The DNA of the CDR3 is TGTGCCAGCAGCCGATCCTTCGCTAGCGGAGACAATGAGCAGTTCTTC. Protein sequence: CASSRSFASGDNEQFF. The gene calls are TRBV9 and TRBJ2-1, with 7 positions matching TRBD2. V lost 4 bases to trimming and J lost 5 bases; unmatched junction nucleotides: 12. Germline V CDR1 and CDR2: SGDLS, YYNGEE. The CDR3 runs to 16 residues. Complete variable domain (other parts from reference TRBV9 and TRBJ2-1): DSGVTQTPKHLITATGQRVTLRCSPRSGDLSVYWYQQSLDQGLQFLIQYYNGEERAKGNILERFSAQQFPDLHSELNLSSLELGDSALYFCASSRSFASGDNEQFFGPGTRLTVL.

V is TRBV27 and J is TRBJ2-6; D not resolved. The CDR3 length is 17 residues. The germline CDR1 and CDR2 sequences are MNHEY and SMNVEV (reference sequence). Trimming removed 5 bases from V and 0 bases from J, with 14 bases in between. CDR3 in amino acids: CASSPLPVSSGANVLTF. The CDR3 nucleotides read TGTGCCAGCAGTCCCCTCCCCGTATCCTCTGGGGCCAACGTCCTGACTTTC.

Note on this clone: Compared with germline, one end of the junction differs, possibly owing to a read error. The chain is built from TRBV7-7 and TRBJ2-3; 7 bases fit TRBD2. Germline V gene lookup returns CDR1 SSHAT and CDR2 FNYEAQ (reference sequence). This CDR3 is built from 16 residues. In nucleotides, the CDR3 is TGTGCTAGCAGCTTAAGAGGGAGGGCGGGCACAGATACGCAGTATTTT. It codes for CASSLRGRAGTDTQYF.

This chain uses TRBV6-1 with TRBJ1-2; D is perhaps TRBD1 (5 bases). This CDR3 has 15 amino acids. The germline V gene has CDR1 MNHNS and CDR2 SASEGT. V lost 0 bases to trimming and J lost 4 bases, with 12 bases between them. CDR3 sequence: CASSEAGGRSYGYTF. The CDR3, as DNA: TGTGCCAGCAGTGAAGCGGGGGGTAGGAGCTATGGCTACACCTTC.

The gene calls are TRBV13 and TRBJ1-2; tentatively, D is TRBD1 (5 bases). The CDR3 sequence is 12 residues long. Germline lookup yields CDR1 PRHDT and CDR2 FYEKMQ (reference sequence). The ends were cut back, 5 bases at V and 6 bases at J, with 10 bases in the middle. Here the CDR3 DNA reads TGTGCCAGCAGCCGGGGGATACATGGCTACACCTTC. As protein: CASSRGIHGYTF.

The V and J genes are TRBV29-1 and TRBJ2-2; tentatively, D is TRBD1 (6 bases). V lost 7 bases and J 1 base, leaving 16 bases between the germline ends. The CDR3 is made up of 15 amino acids. Germline V CDR1 and CDR2: SQVTM, ANQGSEA. In DNA form, the CDR3 reads TGCAGCGCCCTAGGGGACATCCGGAACACCGGGGAGCTGTTTTTT. It is translated as CSALGDIRNTGELFF.

This clone was recorded a few times. V usage is TRBV15 and J usage is TRBJ2-5; TRBD2 might be the D (6 bases). This CDR3 has 15 residues. CDR1 is LNHNV and CDR2 is YYDKDF in the germline V gene (reference sequence). V lost 1 base and J lost 1, with 10 bases in between. The CDR3 is CATSRVAGGQETQYF. The CDR3 coding sequence is TGTGCCACCAGCAGAGTCGCCGGGGGCCAAGAGACCCAGTACTTC.

The chain employs TRBV4-3 and TRBJ1-2, with D perhaps TRBD1 (5 bases). This CDR3 has 15 residues. CDR1 LGHNA and CDR2 YSLEER come from the germline V gene. Deletions cut 2 bases from V and 7 bases from J, with 17 bases between. The CDR3 DNA reads as TGCGCCAGCAGCCAAAATGGGTTCAGGGAGGGTGGCTACACCTTC. Protein sequence: CASSQNGFREGGYTF.

This sequence joins TRBV6-2 or TRBV6-3 and TRBJ1-5; TRBD1 is a possible D gene (5 bases). The CDR3 length is 15 residues. V lost 6 bases and J 0 bases, leaving 12 bases between the germline ends. Per germline, CDR1 MNHEY and CDR2 SVGEGT. CDR3 sequence reads: CASSRRGDSNQPQHF. The CDR3 nucleotides are TGTGCCAGCAGCCGTCGGGGGGATAGCAATCAGCCCCAGCATTTT.

This clone was seen repeatedly, ten times or more. The chain uses TRBV5-1 and TRBJ1-1; 10 nucleotides match TRBD1. J gave up 4 bases and V 2 bases, and 5 bases lay outside the gene matches. CDR3 length: 15 residues. The germline CDR1 and CDR2 sequences are SGHRS and YFSETQ. This chain's CDR3 is CASSFRTGGGTEAFF. CDR3 sequence (DNA): TGCGCCAGCAGCTTCAGGACAGGGGGAGGCACTGAAGCTTTCTTT.

The chain has TRBV11-2 and TRBJ2-2, with a weak D call TRBD2 (6 bases). V was clipped by 2 bases and J by 5 bases, with 15 bases between them. CDR1 is SGHAT and CDR2 is FQNNGV in the germline V gene. The CDR3 has 16 amino acids. The CDR3 here is CASSLFGGRWTGELFF. CDR3 in DNA: TGTGCCAGCAGCTTATTTGGGGGGAGGTGGACCGGGGAGCTGTTTTTT.

A single count supports this clone. The chain employs TRBV7-8 and TRBJ1-1, with TRBD1 matching over 7 bases. J lost 3 bases, V lost 5 bases, and 9 bases had no gene match. The CDR3 is made up of 15 amino acids. The V gene's germline CDR1 is SGHVS and CDR2 FQNEAQ. CDR3 in DNA: TGTGCCAGCAGCCACGGAGGGGGCTTGGACACTGAAGCTTTCTTT. Protein sequence: CASSHGGGLDTEAFF.

This chain uses TRBV6-1 with TRBJ2-1; 8 bases are a match to TRBD2. Per the germline V gene, CDR1 is MNHNS and CDR2 is SASEGT. Germline trimming cut 4 bases from V and 8 bases from J; bases unmatched to any gene: 16. The CDR3 consists of 17 residues. CDR3 DNA sequence: TGTGCCAGCAGTGTACCGGGACTAGGTCCGGGGAAGGATGAGCAGTTCTTC. Residues: CASSVPGLGPGKDEQFF.

This clone has a handful of counts. The chain recombines TRBV6-5 with TRBJ2-7, with TRBD1 identical over 7 bases. Germline CDR1 reads MNHEY; CDR2 reads SVGAGI. With 5 bases clipped from V and 2 bases from J, the junction kept 6 bases outside the gene matches. CDR3 size: 14 residues. The CDR3 bases are TGTGCCAGCAGTCAATGGACAGGTACCTACGAGCAGTACTTC. Encoded protein: CASSQWTGTYEQYF.

This chain joins TRBV4-2 and TRBJ2-7; 7 bases fit TRBD2. CDR1 and CDR2 from the germline V gene are LGHNA and YNFKEQ. V shed 6 bases and J 3 bases; nucleotides not matched to a gene: 5. This CDR3 has 13 residues. CDR3 nucleotides: TGTGCCAGCAGTCGGGGGGAGAACTACGAGCAGTACTTC. Translation: CASSRGENYEQYF.

The CDR3 bases are TGCAGCGTTGAACCCCAAGGGCAGGGGGCTGAAGCTTTCTTT. Amino acids: CSVEPQGQGAEAFF. V gene TRBV29-1 combines with J gene TRBJ1-1, with 7 bases that match TRBD1. V lost 2 bases, J lost 6 bases, and 9 bases stayed unmatched. Germline V CDR1 and CDR2: SQVTM, ANQGSEA. This CDR3 spans 14 amino acids.

V usage is TRBV19 and J usage is TRBJ1-5, with a tentative D call TRBD1 (6 bases). This CDR3 is 15 amino acids long. V was pared by 4 bases and J by 5 bases, with 15 bases between. Germline CDR1 is LNHDA and CDR2 is SQIVND (reference sequence). CDR3: CASSTPQGYYQPQHF. CDR3 coding DNA: TGTGCCAGTAGTACCCCACAGGGATACTATCAGCCCCAGCATTTT.

The chain's CDR3 is CATSSNKGAGDEAFF. The CDR3, as DNA: TGTGCCACCAGCAGCAACAAGGGGGCGGGTGACGAAGCTTTCTTT. The chain recombines TRBV15 with TRBJ1-1; 7 bases agree with TRBD1. CDR3 length: 15 amino acids. CDR1 LNHNV and CDR2 YYDKDF come from the germline V gene (reference sequence). Germline trimming cut 3 bases from V and 8 bases from J; bases unmatched to any gene: 12. Variable domain in full (rest from reference TRBV15 and TRBJ1-1): DAMVIQNPRYQVTQFGKPVTLSCSQTLNHNVMYWYQQKSSQAPKLLFHYYDKDFNNEADTPDNFQSRRPNTSFCFLDIRSPGLGDTAMYLCATSSNKGAGDEAFFGQGTRLTVV.

This chain links TRBV30 with TRBJ1-4; D is unclear. Trimming removed 7 bases at V and 5 bases at J, with 11 bases between. Germline assignment: CDR1 GTSNPN and CDR2 SVGIG (reference sequence). The CDR3 length is 12 residues. The CDR3 sequence is CAFSGGNEKLFF. DNA of the CDR3: TGTGCCTTCTCAGGTGGGAATGAAAAACTGTTTTTT.

The chain links TRBV18 to TRBJ1-1; no firm D call. CDR3 length: 13 residues. V gave up 2 bases and J gave up 0 bases, with 4 bases separating them. Per the germline V gene, CDR1 is KGHSH and CDR2 is LQKENI. CDR3 nucleotide sequence: TGTGCCAGCTCACCATCCGTGAACACTGAAGCTTTCTTT. Translated, it gives CASSPSVNTEAFF.

The chain is built from TRBV12-3 or TRBV12-4 and TRBJ1-6; no definite D call. The CDR3 runs 12 residues. Trimming removed 1 base at V and 11 bases at J, with 6 bases between. The CDR3 DNA reads TGTGCCAGCAGTTTAGGAGAGGCACCCCTCCACTTT. Its protein product is CASSLGEAPLHF.

In this sample, this clone turned up once. This sequence joins TRBV3-1 (or the pseudogene TRBV3-2) and TRBJ2-7, with TRBD2 identical over 14 bases. Per the germline V gene, CDR1 is LGHDT and CDR2 is YNNKEL (reference sequence). This CDR3 has 20 amino acids. Trimming took 3 bases from V and 0 from J; bases not matched to a gene: 13. The CDR3 DNA reads as TGTGCCAGCAGCCAGGAAAATTCACCCGGGACTAGCGGGAGCTCCTACGAGCAGTACGTC. Translating it yields CASSQENSPGTSGSSYEQYV.

The chain combines TRBV19 with TRBJ2-2, with D possibly being TRBD2 (6 bases). The V gene's germline CDR1 is LNHDA and CDR2 SQIVND (reference sequence). V dropped 1 base and J dropped 4 bases, with 13 bases sitting between them. CDR3 length: 16 amino acids. The CDR3 DNA follows: TGTGCCAGTAGTATAGTGGGGGGAGTGCGCACCGGGGAGCTGTTTTTT. Its translation: CASSIVGGVRTGELFF. The whole variable domain, remainder taken from reference TRBV19 and TRBJ2-2, is DGGITQSPKYLFRKEGQNVTLSCEQNLNHDAMYWYRQDPGQGLRLIYYSQIVNDFQKGDIAEGYSVSREKKESFPLTVTSAQKNPTAFYLCASSIVGGVRTGELFFGEGSRLTVL.

V usage is TRBV24-1 and J usage is TRBJ2-3, with TRBD2 identical over 7 bases. CDR3 length equals 17 residues. Per germline, CDR1 KGHDR and CDR2 SFDVKD. V gave up 5 bases and J gave up 0 bases; unmatched junction bases: 10. The CDR3 DNA reads TGTGCCACCAGTGGCATCGGCCCCGGGAGGAGCACAGATACGCAGTATTTT. This sequence encodes CATSGIGPGRSTDTQYF.

This CDR3 is CASSLEDRYGRGQPQHF. CDR3 bases: TGTGCCAGCAGCTTGGAGGACAGGTACGGGCGGGGTCAGCCCCAGCATTTT. V is TRBV5-5 and J is TRBJ1-5, with TRBD1 matching over 7 bases. V was pared by 0 bases and J by 6 bases, with 12 bases of the junction left unmatched. There are 17 residues in the CDR3. CDR1 and CDR2 from the germline V gene are SGHKS and YYEKEE (reference sequence).

This sequence joins TRBV5-1 and TRBJ1-4, with 8 bases lining up with TRBD1. Germline CDR1 is SGHRS and CDR2 is YFSETQ. The CDR3 extends over 15 amino acids. Trimming at V came to 5 bases and at J to 3 bases, leaving 6 bases not matched to a gene. The CDR3 sequence is CASRSTGGSNEKLFF. CDR3 coding DNA: TGCGCCAGCAGGTCCACAGGGGGGTCTAATGAAAAACTGTTTTTT.

The chain combines TRBV27 with TRBJ1-5; 10 bases align to TRBD1. CDR1 and CDR2 from the germline V gene are MNHEY and SMNVEV (reference sequence). The trim removed 6 bases at V and 5 bases at J, leaving 10 bases unmatched. The CDR3 runs to 16 residues. For the CDR3, the DNA is TGTGCCAGCAGATCCACCGGGACAGGGGCCCATCAGCCCCAGCATTTT. Its protein product is CASRSTGTGAHQPQHF.